Listed below are T cell receptor beta chains from one sample, sequenced in a study of cytomegalovirus exposure and HLA in healthy donors. Assay used: immunoSEQ multiplex PCR; TCRdb lists only in-frame clones, some missing. The sample contains about 160,000 clones, roughly 72% of which appear only once. The sequencing sample was made of PBMCs. The receptors derive from a man aged 35-49 years in good health and CMV-seropositive. CDR3s include the opening cysteine and the closing phenylalanine or tryptophan. Each record gives: V gene, J gene, D gene, clone size, CDR3 DNA, CDR3 protein. A D gene is named only where the DNA matches it firmly. The size entry is marked missing in some rows and otherwise reads once, few, many or a size class.

TRBV10-3	TRBJ1-5	NA	NA	TGTGCCATCAGTGAGGGAGGGTGGGATCAGCCCCAGCATTTT	CAISEGGWDQPQHF
TRBV6-6	TRBJ2-7	NA	NA	TGTGCCAGCAGTTACGGCGTCAGGGTCTCCTACGAGCAGTACTTC	CASSYGVRVSYEQYF
TRBV19	TRBJ1-1	TRBD1	NA	TGTGCCAGTAGTTCCCGGGACAGGCAGAACACTGAAGCTTTCTTT	CASSSRDRQNTEAFF
TRBV9	TRBJ2-3	TRBD2	NA	TGTGCCAGCAGCGTAGGGCCCAGCGGGGGCACAGATACGCAGTATTTT	CASSVGPSGGTDTQYF
TRBV7-3	TRBJ1-2	NA	few	TGTGCCAGCAGCTCGCGGGGGGAATATGGCTACACCTTC	CASSSRGEYGYTF
TRBV5-1	TRBJ1-2	NA	NA	TGCGCCAGCAGCCCCCGGACACGTTCCTCTTATGGCTACACCTTC	CASSPRTRSSYGYTF
TRBV9	TRBJ1-3	NA	few	TGTGCCAGCAGCGTAGGGGGCGATCGGAACACCATATATTTT	CASSVGGDRNTIYF
TRBV25-1	TRBJ1-1	TRBD1	few	TGTGCCAGCAGTGAATACACAGGGGGTGAAGCTTTCTTT	CASSEYTGGEAFF
TRBV10-3	TRBJ1-1	TRBD1	NA	TGTGCCATCAGTGTCGAGGGGGCGCAGACTGAAGCTTTCTTT	CAISVEGAQTEAFF
TRBV19	TRBJ2-3	TRBD2	NA	TGTGCCACCGCGAGGGTAGCGGGGGATCCCACAGATACGCAGTATTTT	CATARVAGDPTDTQYF
TRBV6-5	TRBJ2-5	TRBD2	NA	TGTGCCAGCAGCCTTCGACTAGCGGGGTTGAAGACCCAGTACTTC	CASSLRLAGLKTQYF
TRBV7-3	TRBJ2-1	TRBD2	NA	TGTGCCAGCAGCTCGGGACTAGATAACAATGAGCAGTTCTTC	CASSSGLDNNEQFF
TRBV4-3	TRBJ2-3	NA	NA	TGCGCCAGCAGCCAAGAGCGGGGATTATCAGATACGCAGTATTTT	CASSQERGLSDTQYF
TRBV6-6	TRBJ1-1	TRBD1	NA	TGTGCCAGCAGCCACCGGGACAGGGTGACTGAAGCTTTCTTT	CASSHRDRVTEAFF
TRBV6-5	TRBJ2-2	NA	NA	TGTGCCAGCAGTTACTCGCACCCAGGAGGGGCCGGGGAGCTGTTTTTT	CASSYSHPGGAGELFF
TRBV4-3	TRBJ1-2	NA	NA	TGCGCCAGCAGCCAAGAGGCGGTCAACTATGGCTACACCTTC	CASSQEAVNYGYTF
TRBV4-2	TRBJ1-2	TRBD1	NA	TGTGCCAGCAGCCAACGGACAGGCTCGGGCTATGGCTACACCTTC	CASSQRTGSGYGYTF
TRBV7-3	TRBJ2-2	TRBD1	few	TGTGCCAGCAGCCCCCGGACAGGGAACGGGGAGCTGTTTTTT	CASSPRTGNGELFF
TRBV5-4	TRBJ2-1	NA	once	TGTGCCAGCAGCTTGGTAGGCAGGGTTAATGAGCAGTTCTTC	CASSLVGRVNEQFF
TRBV5-1	TRBJ2-3	NA	NA	TGCGCCAGCAGCTTGGAAGCGACGGGTTCACCATGGTATTTT	CASSLEATGSPWYF
TRBV13	TRBJ2-5	NA	NA	TGTGCCAGCAGCTTAAACCGGCGGGAGACCCAGTACTTC	CASSLNRRETQYF
TRBV4-1	TRBJ1-2	NA	NA	TGCGCCAGCAGCCAAGGAGCGCACTATGGCTACACCTTC	CASSQGAHYGYTF
TRBV19	TRBJ2-6	TRBD1	NA	TGTGCCAGTAGTATTAACAGGGGGGTCTCTGGGGCCAACGTCCTGACTTTC	CASSINRGVSGANVLTF
TRBV7-8	TRBJ2-3	NA	NA	TGTGCCAGCAGCTCCGAACGGGTTCTCACAGATACGCAGTATTTT	CASSSERVLTDTQYF
TRBV10-3	TRBJ1-3	NA	NA	TGTGCCATCAGCCTCCAGGTCTCTGGAAACACCATATATTTT	CAISLQVSGNTIYF
TRBV7-3	TRBJ2-6	TRBD1	NA	TGTGCCAGCAGCTTTTTTGGGACAGGGGGCTCTGGGGCCAACGTCCTGACTTTC	CASSFFGTGGSGANVLTF
TRBV29-1	TRBJ2-4	NA	NA	TGCAGCGTTGTAGTTCTAGCCAAAAACATTCAGTACTTC	CSVVVLAKNIQYF